This TCR beta chain was observed in a study of CD4+ T cells in melanoma. Here immunoSEQ multiplex PCR was the method, and the copy in TCRdb shows in-frame clones only, minus some. The data contain about 6,700 clones, around 61% of them singletons. CDR1 and CDR2 (germline): SGHVS, FQNEAQ. V shed 1 base, J shed 6 bases, and the junction held 6 bases outside the gene matches. This CDR3 spans 15 amino acids. Input material: cells from a culture (not recorded whether cultured in vitro). The source is a human donor with melanoma. V and J are TRBV7-8 and TRBJ1-1; 9 bases align to TRBD1. The CDR3 here is CASSLEGTGWAEAFF. CDR3 nucleotide sequence: TGTGCCAGCAGCTTAGAGGGGACAGGGTGGGCTGAAGCTTTCTTT. The whole variable domain, filled in from reference TRBV7-8 and TRBJ1-1, reads GAGVSQSPRYKVAKRGQDVALRCDPISGHVSLFWYQQALGQGPEFLTYFQNEAQLDKSGLPSDRFFAERPEGSVSTLKIQRTQQEDSAVYLCASSLEGTGWAEAFFGQGTRLTVV.